This TCR beta chain comes out of a study of T-cell memory formation after mild COVID-19. General study points: Contracting CD4+ clones were located mainly in CM and EM, and CD8+ clones in EMRA.

MiXCR, applied by TCRdb to the 5' RACE reads, yields one record per CDR3 protein. The sample contains fewer than 300,000 distinct CDR3 sequences, roughly 17% of which appear only once. Comments on this clonotype: The target antigen is unknown.

The germline CDR1 and CDR2 sequences are SEHNR and FQNEAQ (reference sequence). V lost 4 bases and J lost 0, with 4 bases in between. The CDR3 is 13 amino acids. Sequenced material: PBMCs or a T cell subset sorted from them (not recorded which). The source is a man aged 18 to 30 who had mild COVID-19 (a few samples of this study predate the infection). Cell type and time point are not known. This sequence joins TRBV7-9 and TRBJ2-1; D is ambiguous. The CDR3 protein is CASSWISYNEQFF. DNA for the CDR3: TGTGCCAGCAGCTGGATCTCCTACAATGAGCAGTTCTTC.